A selection of T cell receptor beta chains follows, all from one sample in a study of cytomegalovirus exposure and HLA in healthy donors. Profiling relied on immunoSEQ multiplex PCR, and the TCRdb table lists in-frame clones only, not all of them. The sample includes over 100,000 clones, around 75% of them seen just once. Input material: PBMCs. All receptors derive from a woman aged 30 to 39 in good health and CMV-seronegative. CDR3s include the opening cysteine and the closing phenylalanine or tryptophan. A D gene is named only where the DNA matches it firmly. The size field is filled for only some rows; it gives once, few, many or a size class.

d_gene: .
j_gene: TRBJ1-2
v_gene: TRBV5-1
abundance: few
CDR3nt: TGCGCCAGCAGCGTCGGGAATGGCTACACCTTC
CDR3aa: CASSVGNGYTF

d_gene: .
j_gene: TRBJ1-5
v_gene: TRBV7-2
abundance: .
CDR3nt: TGTGCCAGCAGCATAAGAGAAAATCAGCCCCAGCATTTT
CDR3aa: CASSIRENQPQHF

d_gene: .
j_gene: TRBJ1-6
v_gene: TRBV10-3
abundance: .
CDR3nt: TGTGCCATCAGTGATTATGAGGCAGGGAATTCACCCCTCCACTTT
CDR3aa: CAISDYEAGNSPLHF

d_gene: TRBD1
j_gene: TRBJ1-5
v_gene: TRBV6-5
abundance: .
CDR3nt: TGTGCCAGCAGTAGAGGACAGGTTGGTCAGCCCCAGCATTTT
CDR3aa: CASSRGQVGQPQHF

d_gene: TRBD1
j_gene: TRBJ1-5
v_gene: TRBV7-2
abundance: .
CDR3nt: TGTGCCAGCAGCGGGTGGACAGGGAGCAATCAGCCCCAGCATTTT
CDR3aa: CASSGWTGSNQPQHF

d_gene: TRBD2
j_gene: TRBJ2-7
v_gene: TRBV19
abundance: .
CDR3nt: TGTGCCAGTAGTATTGTAGCGGGAGGTGCCTCCTACGAGCAGTACTTC
CDR3aa: CASSIVAGGASYEQYF

d_gene: .
j_gene: TRBJ1-1
v_gene: TRBV18
abundance: .
CDR3nt: TGTGCCAGCTCACCAACACAGAACACTGAAGCTTTCTTT
CDR3aa: CASSPTQNTEAFF

d_gene: .
j_gene: TRBJ1-1
v_gene: TRBV14
abundance: .
CDR3nt: TGTGCCAGCAGTCAGGGTTTAGTCTCTCGAGCTTTCTTT
CDR3aa: CASSQGLVSRAFF

d_gene: .
j_gene: TRBJ2-3
v_gene: TRBV15
abundance: few
CDR3nt: TGTGCCACCAGCAGAGTGCAGCGGGCTAGCACAGATACGCAGTATTTT
CDR3aa: CATSRVQRASTDTQYF

d_gene: TRBD1
j_gene: TRBJ1-2
v_gene: TRBV7-8
abundance: .
CDR3nt: TGTGCCAGCAGCTTAGCGACAGGGGGAAGTGGCTACACCTTC
CDR3aa: CASSLATGGSGYTF

d_gene: TRBD1
j_gene: TRBJ1-1
v_gene: TRBV11-3
abundance: .
CDR3nt: TGTGCCAGCAGCCCAGGACAGGACACTGAAGCTTTCTTT
CDR3aa: CASSPGQDTEAFF

d_gene: .
j_gene: TRBJ1-1
v_gene: TRBV5-4
abundance: few
CDR3nt: TGTGCCAGCAGCTTGCGCAGGGATAGTGAAGCTTTCTTT
CDR3aa: CASSLRRDSEAFF

d_gene: .
j_gene: TRBJ1-1
v_gene: TRBV6-1
abundance: .
CDR3nt: TGTGCCAGCAGTGTCTCTTACGAGGGCACTGAAGCTTTCTTT
CDR3aa: CASSVSYEGTEAFF

d_gene: .
j_gene: TRBJ1-1
v_gene: TRBV5-1
abundance: .
CDR3nt: TGCGCCAGCAGCTTGGAAGGAGGCACTGAAGCTTTCTTT
CDR3aa: CASSLEGGTEAFF

d_gene: .
j_gene: TRBJ2-3
v_gene: TRBV11-1
abundance: .
CDR3nt: TGTGCCAGCAGCCTAGGGGTGAAAGGGGTGACAGATACGCAGTATTTT
CDR3aa: CASSLGVKGVTDTQYF

d_gene: .
j_gene: TRBJ1-1
v_gene: TRBV6-5
abundance: .
CDR3nt: TGTGCCAGCAGTTCTCCCAGGGTACTGAACACTGAAGCTTTCTTT
CDR3aa: CASSSPRVLNTEAFF

d_gene: .
j_gene: TRBJ2-6
v_gene: TRBV6-6
abundance: few
CDR3nt: TGTGCCAGCCTGAGGAGCTCTGGGGCCAACGTCCTGACTTTC
CDR3aa: CASLRSSGANVLTF

d_gene: .
j_gene: TRBJ1-3
v_gene: TRBV11-2
abundance: .
CDR3nt: TGTGCCAGCAGCACCTTGACAGGCTCAGGAAACACCATATATTTT
CDR3aa: CASSTLTGSGNTIYF

d_gene: TRBD1
j_gene: TRBJ1-1
v_gene: TRBV4-3
abundance: once
CDR3nt: TGCGCCAGCAGCCAGAATCCGGGACAGGGGAACACTGAAGCTTTCTTT
CDR3aa: CASSQNPGQGNTEAFF

d_gene: .
j_gene: TRBJ2-1
v_gene: TRBV5-4
abundance: .
CDR3nt: TGTGCCAGCAGCTTCCGGGTGAATGAGCAGTTCTTC
CDR3aa: CASSFRVNEQFF

d_gene: .
j_gene: TRBJ1-3
v_gene: TRBV30
abundance: .
CDR3nt: TGTGCCTGGTCGACAGAAGGAAACACCATATATTTT
CDR3aa: CAWSTEGNTIYF

d_gene: TRBD2
j_gene: TRBJ2-1
v_gene: TRBV29-1
abundance: once
CDR3nt: TGCAGCTCGAACAGGGCCGGTCTAGCGGGGGGTATCGAGCAGTTCTTC
CDR3aa: CSSNRAGLAGGIEQFF

d_gene: .
j_gene: TRBJ1-4
v_gene: TRBV5-1
abundance: once
CDR3nt: TGCGCCAGCAGCTGGGGATACAGGGATAAGACTGAAAAACTGTTTTTT
CDR3aa: CASSWGYRDKTEKLFF

d_gene: .
j_gene: TRBJ1-6
v_gene: TRBV28
abundance: .
CDR3nt: TGTGCCAGCAGGCTTCAGACAGCTATACCGAATTCACCCCTCCACTTT
CDR3aa: CASRLQTAIPNSPLHF

d_gene: TRBD1
j_gene: TRBJ1-2
v_gene: TRBV4-1
abundance: .
CDR3nt: TGCGCCAGCAGCCAAGATAAGGGGGCAGTCTATGGCTACACCTTC
CDR3aa: CASSQDKGAVYGYTF

d_gene: TRBD1
j_gene: TRBJ2-1
v_gene: TRBV5-5
abundance: .
CDR3nt: TGTGCCAGCAGCTTACAGGACAGGACACTCTACAATGAGCAGTTCTTC
CDR3aa: CASSLQDRTLYNEQFF

d_gene: .
j_gene: TRBJ1-1
v_gene: TRBV7-8
abundance: .
CDR3nt: TGTGCCAGCAGCACGGACAGTTCCCTGGGGGAAGCTTTCTTT
CDR3aa: CASSTDSSLGEAFF

d_gene: .
j_gene: TRBJ1-1
v_gene: TRBV15
abundance: .
CDR3nt: TGTGCCACCAGCAGAGAAGGACTCGCAGTGACGGACACTGAAGCTTTCTTT
CDR3aa: CATSREGLAVTDTEAFF

d_gene: .
j_gene: TRBJ2-2
v_gene: TRBV5-1
abundance: .
CDR3nt: TGCGCCAGCAGCTTGGAAGTTAGCAGGGGCGGGGAGCTGTTTTTT
CDR3aa: CASSLEVSRGGELFF

d_gene: TRBD2
j_gene: TRBJ2-3
v_gene: TRBV4-1
abundance: few
CDR3nt: TGCGCCAGCAGCCAAGAGGGCGGGAGTTCAGATACGCAGTATTTT
CDR3aa: CASSQEGGSSDTQYF

d_gene: .
j_gene: TRBJ1-1
v_gene: TRBV30
abundance: .
CDR3nt: TGTGCCTGGAGTTATCGGAGGACTGAAGCTTTCTTT
CDR3aa: CAWSYRRTEAFF

d_gene: .
j_gene: TRBJ1-1
v_gene: TRBV5-1
abundance: .
CDR3nt: TGCGCCAGCAGCTTTTTGGCCAGTGTGAACACTGAAGCTTTCTTT
CDR3aa: CASSFLASVNTEAFF

d_gene: .
j_gene: TRBJ1-6
v_gene: TRBV5-1
abundance: once
CDR3nt: TGCGCCAGCAGTTCCGATCTACCCTATAATTCACCCCTCCACTTT
CDR3aa: CASSSDLPYNSPLHF

d_gene: .
j_gene: TRBJ2-2
v_gene: TRBV5-1
abundance: once
CDR3nt: TGCGCCAGCAGCAATACAGGGTTGGACACCGGGGAGCTGTTTTTT
CDR3aa: CASSNTGLDTGELFF

d_gene: .
j_gene: TRBJ2-3
v_gene: TRBV30
abundance: .
CDR3nt: TGTGCCTGGAGCAGGGGGGTCACAGATACGCAGTATTTT
CDR3aa: CAWSRGVTDTQYF

d_gene: TRBD2
j_gene: TRBJ2-7
v_gene: TRBV28
abundance: .
CDR3nt: TGTGCCAGCAGTCCCCCCGGGGGGGGCCGCTCCTACGAGCAGTACTTC
CDR3aa: CASSPPGGGRSYEQYF

d_gene: .
j_gene: TRBJ2-7
v_gene: TRBV4-3
abundance: .
CDR3nt: TGCGCCAGCAGCCAAGGGTATCCGTTTCCCTACGAGCAGTACTTC
CDR3aa: CASSQGYPFPYEQYF

d_gene: TRBD1
j_gene: TRBJ1-3
v_gene: TRBV7-2
abundance: .
CDR3nt: TGTGCCAGCAGCACCGGGTGGACAGGGATTCTCGGCTCTGGAAACACCATATATTTT
CDR3aa: CASSTGWTGILGSGNTIYF

d_gene: .
j_gene: TRBJ1-6
v_gene: TRBV27
abundance: .
CDR3nt: TGTGCCAGCAGTTTCGGTGGTTCGCGGAATTCACCCCTCCACTTT
CDR3aa: CASSFGGSRNSPLHF

d_gene: TRBD1
j_gene: TRBJ2-2
v_gene: TRBV19
abundance: .
CDR3nt: TGTGCCAGTACCGGGAAGACAGGGGTAAACACCGGGGAGCTGTTTTTT
CDR3aa: CASTGKTGVNTGELFF

d_gene: .
j_gene: TRBJ2-7
v_gene: TRBV7-6
abundance: .
CDR3nt: TGTGCCAGCAGCTTAGCCTCTGGGGGAGGGGGCGAGCAGTACTTC
CDR3aa: CASSLASGGGGEQYF

d_gene: .
j_gene: TRBJ1-3
v_gene: TRBV6-1
abundance: .
CDR3nt: TGTGCCAGCAGTGAGCAGACAGGCGCCTCTGGAAACACCATATATTTT
CDR3aa: CASSEQTGASGNTIYF

d_gene: TRBD1
j_gene: TRBJ2-5
v_gene: TRBV5-1
abundance: .
CDR3nt: TGCGCCAGCAGTTTGGGACAGGGGGCAGAGACCCAGTACTTC
CDR3aa: CASSLGQGAETQYF

d_gene: .
j_gene: TRBJ2-2
v_gene: TRBV27
abundance: .
CDR3nt: TGTGCCAGCAAGCAATCGAACACCGGGGAGCTGTTTTTT
CDR3aa: CASKQSNTGELFF

d_gene: .
j_gene: TRBJ1-4
v_gene: TRBV5-1
abundance: .
CDR3nt: TGCGCCAGCAGCCCGGAGACCGATGCAACTAATGAAAAACTGTTTTTT
CDR3aa: CASSPETDATNEKLFF

d_gene: .
j_gene: TRBJ1-1
v_gene: TRBV30
abundance: .
CDR3nt: TGTGCCTGGAGGCGGGGGCTGAACGACTTTTCGGAGGCTTTCTTT
CDR3aa: CAWRRGLNDFSEAFF

d_gene: TRBD2
j_gene: TRBJ2-1
v_gene: TRBV18
abundance: .
CDR3nt: TGTGCCAGCTCACCAGTAGAGGGACTAGCGGGAAGCAATGAGCAGTTCTTC
CDR3aa: CASSPVEGLAGSNEQFF

d_gene: .
j_gene: TRBJ2-7
v_gene: TRBV7-5
abundance: .
CDR3nt: TGTGCCAGAAGCTTGAACAGGGGGGAGTACGGGGAGCAGTACTTC
CDR3aa: CARSLNRGEYGEQYF

d_gene: .
j_gene: TRBJ2-2
v_gene: TRBV7-7
abundance: few
CDR3nt: TGTGCCAGCAGCATGGCACCAGCGAACACCGGGGAGCTGTTTTTT
CDR3aa: CASSMAPANTGELFF

d_gene: TRBD2
j_gene: TRBJ2-7
v_gene: TRBV5-5
abundance: .
CDR3nt: TGTGCCAGCAGCTTGATTCCTAGCGGGGGGCTTCTACAACCCGAGCAGTACTTC
CDR3aa: CASSLIPSGGLLQPEQYF

d_gene: TRBD1
j_gene: TRBJ2-7
v_gene: TRBV30
abundance: .
CDR3nt: TGTGCCTGGAGTGGATGGACAGGGTCCCCCTACGAGCAGTACTTC
CDR3aa: CAWSGWTGSPYEQYF

d_gene: .
j_gene: TRBJ1-2
v_gene: TRBV7-9
abundance: .
CDR3nt: TGTGCCAGCAGCTCGCCCGGTTCCGGACAGCTAACCTATGGCTACACCTTC
CDR3aa: CASSSPGSGQLTYGYTF

d_gene: .
j_gene: TRBJ1-1
v_gene: TRBV2
abundance: .
CDR3nt: TGTGCCAGCAGCAAAGACAGGAACACTGAAGCTTTCTTT
CDR3aa: CASSKDRNTEAFF

d_gene: .
j_gene: TRBJ1-1
v_gene: TRBV27
abundance: .
CDR3nt: TGTGCCAGCAGTTTAGGACAAAAGAACACTGAAGCTTTCTTT
CDR3aa: CASSLGQKNTEAFF